This T cell receptor beta chain was captured by sequencing in a study of blood T cell repertoires in COVID-19. Turning to the study itself: T cells, B-cell-depleted T cells, or PBMCs supplied cDNA or gDNA.

Authors' analysis steps: Reference gene primer amplification yielded estimated nucleated cell counts. Profiling relied on immunoSEQ multiplex PCR, and the TCRdb table lists in-frame clones only, not all of them. D and trimming come from the DNA, and the V and J calls and clone size come from that table. The sample holds some 320,000 clones; 85% to 95% are singletons and the top ten take less than 4%. V was pared by 9 bases and J by 4 bases, with 7 bases between. This CDR3 contains 10 residues. The study recruited people aged 18 to 89 years across about two dozen US areas. In assigning cohorts, the study relied on participant-reported clinical history.

The chain combines TRBV12-3 or TRBV12-4 with TRBJ2-7, with unresolved D. The specimen was PBMCs or T cells enriched from blood (not recorded which). This TCR was sampled from a woman aged 25 to 39 who had been exposed to COVID-19. This CDR3 is CAREAYEQYF. Here the CDR3 DNA reads TGTGCCAGAGAGGCGTACGAGCAGTACTTC.